The subject of this entry is one T cell receptor beta chain. Thyroid ultrasound, orbital computed tomography, clinical symptoms, and serum thyroxine and TRAb underpinned diagnoses. This sample stems from a study of T cells in Graves' hyperthyroidism and ophthalmopathy. Trimming at V came to 6 bases and at J to 8 bases, leaving 9 bases not matched to a gene. Germline V CDR1 and CDR2: LGHNT, FRNRAP. This CDR3 has 14 amino acids. RNA transcripts yielded amplified TCR beta CDR3 regions. First-round RT-PCR targeting the TCR CDR3 was performed with the HTBI primer set. TCRdb redid the calling of the multiplex PCR reads with MiXCR, one entry per CDR3 protein. The profile shows hundreds of thousands of distinct CDR3 sequences, roughly 45% of them singletons.

V usage is TRBV12-5 and J usage is TRBJ1-4; 7 bases align to TRBD1. The source material was peripheral blood or thyroid tissue (not recorded which). This sequence was found in an adult man with Graves' disease, either hyperthyroidism or ophthalmopathy (not recorded which). The CDR3 sequence: CASGPTGVGEKLFF. The CDR3 region has the DNA TGTGCTAGTGGCCCCACAGGGGTTGGCGAAAAACTGTTTTTT.